The clone carrying this T cell receptor (beta chain) ranks as large. Its antigen remains unidentified. Four subsets defined by PD-1 and/or TIGIT were sorted from live CD3+CD8+TCRalphabeta+ cells. TCR libraries were prepared from around 14 ng of total RNA with the QIAseq Immune Repertoire TCR panel. TCRdb reprocessed the reads with MiXCR, giving one entry per CDR3 protein. The top ten hold 55% to 65% of the sample, which has fewer than 450 distinct CDR3 sequences, approximately 11% seen once. The data belong to a study of circulating CD8 cells and anti-PD-1 response in melanoma. Across the whole study: Nivolumab was given intravenously at 3 mg/kg every 2 weeks.

Regarding the study as a whole: Previously treated and treatment-naive patients were pooled together. Generally, no replicate experiments were performed. Diversity ranked highest in DNEG and lowest in TIGIT subsets.

The receptor comes from a human donor with melanoma. The sequencing used CD8+ T cells from PBMCs, collected at baseline or after one month of anti-PD-1 therapy (not recorded which).

CDR3 DNA sequence: TGCAGTGCTAGAAGCCGGGCCTCCTACGAGCAGTACTTC. Translating it yields CSARSRASYEQYF. The rearrangement links TRBV20-1 to TRBJ2-7; D unclear. V lost 2 bases, J lost 0 bases, and 8 bases lay in between. The length of the CDR3 is 13 residues. The germline V gene has CDR1 DFQATT and CDR2 SNEGSKA (reference sequence).